The 10 T cell receptor beta chains below all came from one sample that was sequenced in a study of cytomegalovirus exposure and HLA in healthy donors. Primers: 60 Vbeta forward and 13 Jbeta reverse. The assay was immunoSEQ multiplex PCR, and TCRdb's table has in-frame clones only and misses some. The sample records some 130,000 clones, about 79% being singletons. The material sequenced was PBMCs. The receptors here all came from a young man in good health and CMV-seronegative.

V usage is TRBV7-9 and J usage is TRBJ2-7; D gene ambiguous. Trimming left V 2 bases short and J 5 bases short, with 7 bases between. This CDR3 is built from 12 residues. CDR1 SEHNR and CDR2 FQNEAQ come from the germline V gene (reference sequence). The chain's CDR3 is CASSLSGDEQYV. For the CDR3, the DNA is TGTGCCAGCAGCTTATCGGGTGACGAGCAGTACGTC.

The CDR3 nucleotides are TGTGCCAGCAGCTTCGGGACAGGGGACTACGAGCAGTACTTC. Its translation: CASSFGTGDYEQYF. The rearrangement uses TRBV7-2 and TRBJ2-7, with 10 bases aligning to TRBD1. Germline-derived CDR1 and CDR2 are SGHTA and FQGNSA. This CDR3 has 14 amino acids. The V and J ends lost 3 bases and 3 bases, in that order; junction bases with no gene match: 2.

V usage is TRBV15 and J usage is TRBJ2-1, with D unresolved. The CDR3 runs 12 residues. V lost 0 bases and J lost 7, with 4 bases in between. The germline gives CDR1 LNHNV, CDR2 YYDKDF (reference sequence). This CDR3 is CATSRDRNEQFF. DNA of the CDR3: TGTGCCACCAGCAGAGATAGAAATGAGCAGTTCTTC.

This chain links TRBV5-1 with TRBJ1-1; 11 bases line up with TRBD1. Germline V gene data show CDR1 as SGHRS and CDR2 as YFSETQ. The CDR3 is 16 residues long. V dropped 4 bases and J dropped 3; count of bases not matched to a gene: 8. The CDR3 nucleotides read TGCGCCAGCAGCGGAATGGGACAGGGGGTCGACACTGAAGCTTTCTTT. Amino acids: CASSGMGQGVDTEAFF.

This sequence joins TRBV7-3 and TRBJ2-2, with 7 bases lining up with TRBD1. V lost 5 bases, J lost 1 base, and 7 bases stayed unmatched. Germline CDR1 and CDR2: SGHTA and FQGTGA. The CDR3 is made up of 16 amino acids. This CDR3 is CASSVQGTENTGELFF. The CDR3 DNA reads as TGTGCCAGCAGCGTACAGGGGACGGAGAACACCGGGGAGCTGTTTTTT.

The chain combines TRBV12-5 with TRBJ2-1; D perhaps matches TRBD1 (6 bases). The CDR3 consists of 16 residues. V was clipped by 5 bases and J by 6 bases, with 20 bases between them. Per the germline V gene, CDR1 is LGHNT and CDR2 is FRNRAP. The CDR3 is CASGHPLLTQGNEQFF. Here the CDR3 DNA reads TGTGCTAGTGGTCATCCCCTGCTCACACAGGGCAATGAGCAGTTCTTC.

The J gene is TRBJ2-7, the V gene TRBV7-8; D is possibly TRBD2 (6 bases). CDR3 size: 14 residues. Trimming pared 5 bases from V and 0 bases from J, leaving 11 bases between. Looked up from germline, CDR1 is SGHVS and CDR2 is FQNEAQ. CDR3: CASSPRETSYEQYF. The DNA of the CDR3 is TGTGCCAGCAGCCCACGGGAGACCTCCTACGAGCAGTACTTC.

Comments on this clone: The identical CDR3 is also encoded by other nucleotide sequences in the sample. CDR3 in DNA: TGTGCCAGCAGTCCCGGGGCGAACACCGGGGAGCTGTTTTTT. Amino acids: CASSPGANTGELFF. This chain joins TRBV25-1 and TRBJ2-2; D is perhaps TRBD2 (5 bases). This CDR3 is 14 amino acids long. Germline lookup yields CDR1 MGHDK and CDR2 SYGVNS. Trimming pared 5 bases from V and 0 bases from J, leaving 7 bases between.

The chain joins TRBV6-5 to TRBJ2-5, with 9 bases matching TRBD2. With 6 bases clipped from V and 5 bases from J, the junction kept 7 bases outside the gene matches. CDR3 length equals 14 residues. Per germline, CDR1 MNHEY and CDR2 SVGAGI. CDR3 residues: CASSRGLALETQYF. The CDR3 DNA sequence: TGTGCCAGCAGCAGGGGACTAGCTCTGGAGACCCAGTACTTC.

This clone turned up a few times. The chain recombines TRBV7-8 with TRBJ1-1; 7 bases map to TRBD1. This CDR3 spans 14 amino acids. Germline V gene data show CDR1 as SGHVS and CDR2 as FQNEAQ. The V and J ends lost 0 bases and 6 bases, in that order; junction bases with no gene match: 4. The CDR3 reads CASSLARGQSEAFF. The CDR3 DNA reads as TGTGCCAGCAGCTTAGCGAGGGGACAGTCTGAAGCTTTCTTT.